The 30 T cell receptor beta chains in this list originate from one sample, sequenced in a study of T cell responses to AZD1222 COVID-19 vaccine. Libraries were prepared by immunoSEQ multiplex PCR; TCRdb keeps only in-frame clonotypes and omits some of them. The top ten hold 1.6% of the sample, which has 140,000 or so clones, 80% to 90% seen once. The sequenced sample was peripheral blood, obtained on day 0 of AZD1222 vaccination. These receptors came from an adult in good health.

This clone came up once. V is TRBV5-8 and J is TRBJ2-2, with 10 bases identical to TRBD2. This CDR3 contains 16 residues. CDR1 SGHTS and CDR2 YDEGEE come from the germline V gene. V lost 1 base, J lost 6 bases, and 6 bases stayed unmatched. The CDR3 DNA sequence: TGTGCCAGCAGCTTGTGGGGGACTAGCGAGGCCGGGGAGCTGTTTTTT. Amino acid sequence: CASSLWGTSEAGELFF.

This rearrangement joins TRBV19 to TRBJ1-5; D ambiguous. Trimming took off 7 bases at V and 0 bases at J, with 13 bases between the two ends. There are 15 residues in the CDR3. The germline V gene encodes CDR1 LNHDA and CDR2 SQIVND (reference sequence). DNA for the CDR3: TGTGCCAGTATGGGCAGGAGCCATAGCAATCAGCCCCAGCATTTT. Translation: CASMGRSHSNQPQHF.

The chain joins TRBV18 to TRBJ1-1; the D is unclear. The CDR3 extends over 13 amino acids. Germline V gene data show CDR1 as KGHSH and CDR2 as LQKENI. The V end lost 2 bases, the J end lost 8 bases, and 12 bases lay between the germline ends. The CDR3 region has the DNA TGTGCCAGCTCACCAGAAAGGGTCTCCGAAGCTTTCTTT. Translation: CASSPERVSEAFF.

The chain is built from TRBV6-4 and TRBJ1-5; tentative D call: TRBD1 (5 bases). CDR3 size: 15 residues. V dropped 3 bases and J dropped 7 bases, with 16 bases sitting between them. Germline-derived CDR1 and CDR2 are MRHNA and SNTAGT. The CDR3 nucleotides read TGTGCCAGCAGTGAGGACGGGGGTGCGGGCCAGCCCCAGCATTTT. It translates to CASSEDGGAGQPQHF.

The CDR3 coding sequence is TGTGCCAGCAGTGACAGGGTGGCAGATACGCAGTATTTT. Translating it yields CASSDRVADTQYF. This sequence joins TRBV25-1 and TRBJ2-3; D possibly corresponds to TRBD1 (5 bases). The CDR3 totals 13 residues. Trimming left V 3 bases short and J 4 bases short, with 8 bases between. From germline, CDR1 is MGHDK and CDR2 SYGVNS.

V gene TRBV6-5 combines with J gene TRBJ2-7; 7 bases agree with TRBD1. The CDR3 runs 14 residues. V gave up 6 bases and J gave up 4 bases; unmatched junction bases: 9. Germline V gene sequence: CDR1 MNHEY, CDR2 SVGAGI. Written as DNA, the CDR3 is TGTGCCAGCAGAAGACAGGGAGATGGGTACGAGCAGTACTTC. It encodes CASRRQGDGYEQYF.

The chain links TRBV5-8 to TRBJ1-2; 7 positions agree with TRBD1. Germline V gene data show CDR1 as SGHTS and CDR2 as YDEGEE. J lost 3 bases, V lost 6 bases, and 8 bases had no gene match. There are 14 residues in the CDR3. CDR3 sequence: CASKGPGQHYGYTF. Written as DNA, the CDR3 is TGTGCCAGCAAGGGCCCGGGACAGCACTATGGCTACACCTTC.

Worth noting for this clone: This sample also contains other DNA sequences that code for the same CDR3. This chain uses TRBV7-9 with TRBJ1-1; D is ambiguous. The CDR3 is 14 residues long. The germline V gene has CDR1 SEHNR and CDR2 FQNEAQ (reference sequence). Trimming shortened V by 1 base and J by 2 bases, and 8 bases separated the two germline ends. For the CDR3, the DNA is TGTGCCAGCAGCTTAGGGGCGGCCAACACTGAAGCTTTCTTT. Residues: CASSLGAANTEAFF.

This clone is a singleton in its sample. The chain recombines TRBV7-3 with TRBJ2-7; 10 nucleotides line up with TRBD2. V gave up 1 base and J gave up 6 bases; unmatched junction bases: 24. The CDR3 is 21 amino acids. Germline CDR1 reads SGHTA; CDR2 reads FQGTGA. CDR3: CASSLKGREIDSGRFLGEQYF. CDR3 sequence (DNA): TGTGCCAGCAGCTTAAAAGGCAGGGAGATTGATAGCGGGAGGTTCCTTGGCGAGCAGTACTTC.

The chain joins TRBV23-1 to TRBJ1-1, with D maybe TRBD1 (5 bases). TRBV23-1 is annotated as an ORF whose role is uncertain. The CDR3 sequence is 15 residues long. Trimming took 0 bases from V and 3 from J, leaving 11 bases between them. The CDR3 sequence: CASSQSKGQDTEAFF. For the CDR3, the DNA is TGCGCCAGCAGTCAATCGAAGGGGCAGGACACTGAAGCTTTCTTT.

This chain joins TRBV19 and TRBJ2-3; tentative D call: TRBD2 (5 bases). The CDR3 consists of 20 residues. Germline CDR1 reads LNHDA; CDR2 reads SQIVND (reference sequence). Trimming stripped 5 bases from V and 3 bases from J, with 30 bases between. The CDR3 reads CASSSIDWQSSLDGTDTQYF. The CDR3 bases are TGTGCCAGTAGTTCTATTGATTGGCAGTCTTCACTAGACGGTACAGATACGCAGTATTTT.

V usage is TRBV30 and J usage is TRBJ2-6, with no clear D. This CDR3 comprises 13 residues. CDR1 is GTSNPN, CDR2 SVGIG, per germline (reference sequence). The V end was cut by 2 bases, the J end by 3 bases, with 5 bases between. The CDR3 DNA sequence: TGTGCCTGGAGTACACTTGGGGCCAACGTCCTGACTTTC. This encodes CAWSTLGANVLTF.

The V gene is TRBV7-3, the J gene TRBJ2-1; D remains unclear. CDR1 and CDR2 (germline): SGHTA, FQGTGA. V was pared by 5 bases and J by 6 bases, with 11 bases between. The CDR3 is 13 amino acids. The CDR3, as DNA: TGTGCCAGCAGCACAACGCCGGTCAATGAGCAGTTCTTC. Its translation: CASSTTPVNEQFF.

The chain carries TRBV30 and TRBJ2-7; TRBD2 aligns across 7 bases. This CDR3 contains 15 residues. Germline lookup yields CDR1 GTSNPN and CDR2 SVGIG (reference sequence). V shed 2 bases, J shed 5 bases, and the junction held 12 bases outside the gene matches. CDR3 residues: CAWSPLGRENDEQYF. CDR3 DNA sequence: TGTGCCTGGAGTCCCCTCGGGCGGGAGAACGACGAGCAGTACTTC.

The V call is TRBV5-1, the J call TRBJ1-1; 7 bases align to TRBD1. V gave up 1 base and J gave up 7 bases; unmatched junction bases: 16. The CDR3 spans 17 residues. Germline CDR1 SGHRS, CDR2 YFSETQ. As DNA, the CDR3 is TGCGCCAGCAGCTTGTGGGGGCCCACAGGGGAGCGTAATGAAGCTTTCTTT. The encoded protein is CASSLWGPTGERNEAFF.

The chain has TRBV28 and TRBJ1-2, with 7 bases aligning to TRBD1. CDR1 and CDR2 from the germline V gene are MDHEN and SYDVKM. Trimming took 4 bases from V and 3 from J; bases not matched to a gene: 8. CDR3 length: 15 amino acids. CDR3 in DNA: TGTGCCAGCAGTTCCGTCGACAGGGCCTACTATGGCTACACCTTC. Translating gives CASSSVDRAYYGYTF.

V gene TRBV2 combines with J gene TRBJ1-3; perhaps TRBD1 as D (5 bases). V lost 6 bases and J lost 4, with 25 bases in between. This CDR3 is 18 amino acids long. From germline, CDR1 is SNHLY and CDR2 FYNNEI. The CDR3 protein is CASSPREKFYGAGNTIYF. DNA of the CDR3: TGTGCCAGCAGCCCTCGGGAGAAATTTTACGGGGCAGGAAACACCATATATTTT.

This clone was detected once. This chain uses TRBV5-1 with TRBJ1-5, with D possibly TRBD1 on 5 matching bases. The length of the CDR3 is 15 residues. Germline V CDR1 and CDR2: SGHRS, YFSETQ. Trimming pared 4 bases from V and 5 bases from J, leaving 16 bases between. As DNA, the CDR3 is TGCGCCAGCAGCCAGAGGGGCGAATGGGATCAGCCCCAGCATTTT. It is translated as CASSQRGEWDQPQHF. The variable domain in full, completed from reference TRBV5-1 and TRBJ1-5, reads KAGVTQTPRYLIKTRGQQVTLSCSPISGHRSVSWYQQTPGQGLQFLFEYFSETQRNKGNFPGRFSGRQFSNSRSEMNVSTLELGDSALYLCASSQRGEWDQPQHFGDGTRLSIL.

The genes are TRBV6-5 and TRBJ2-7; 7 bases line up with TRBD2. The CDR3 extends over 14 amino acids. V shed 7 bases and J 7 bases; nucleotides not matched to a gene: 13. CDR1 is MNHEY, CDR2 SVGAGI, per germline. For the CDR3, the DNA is TGTGCCAGCACCCTGACTCGAGCGGGAAATGAGCAGTACTTC. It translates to CASTLTRAGNEQYF.

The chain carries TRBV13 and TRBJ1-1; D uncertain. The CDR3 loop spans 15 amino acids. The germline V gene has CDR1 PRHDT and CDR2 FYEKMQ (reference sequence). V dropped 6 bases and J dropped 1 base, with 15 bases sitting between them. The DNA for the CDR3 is TGTGCCAGCAGGGTACTGGGCATCAGGAACACTGAAGCTTTCTTT. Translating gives CASRVLGIRNTEAFF.

The CDR3 DNA reads as TGTGCCAGCAGCACTGGCGGGACACTATCCACAGATACGCAGTATTTT. It encodes CASSTGGTLSTDTQYF. The gene calls are TRBV7-2 and TRBJ2-3, with D perhaps TRBD1 or TRBD2 (6 bases each). Germline V lookup: CDR1 SGHTA, CDR2 FQGNSA. The V end was cut by 5 bases, the J end by 2 bases, with 17 bases between. This CDR3 region has 16 residues.

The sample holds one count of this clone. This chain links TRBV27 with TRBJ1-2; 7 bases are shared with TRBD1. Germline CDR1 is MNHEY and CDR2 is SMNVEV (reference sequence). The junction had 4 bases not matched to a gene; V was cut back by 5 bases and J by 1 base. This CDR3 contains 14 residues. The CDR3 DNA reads TGTGCCAGCAGTCCCGGGACAGTTAACTATGGCTACACCTTC. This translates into CASSPGTVNYGYTF.

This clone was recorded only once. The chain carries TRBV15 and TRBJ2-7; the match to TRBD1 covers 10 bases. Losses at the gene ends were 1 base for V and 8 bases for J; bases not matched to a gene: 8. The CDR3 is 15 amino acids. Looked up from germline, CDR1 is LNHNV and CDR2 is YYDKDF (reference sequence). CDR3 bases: TGTGCCACCAGCAGAGGGGGGACAGGGGACCGAAAGCAGTACTTC. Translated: CATSRGGTGDRKQYF.

This CDR3 reads CAISESDISYEQYF. The DNA for the CDR3 is TGTGCCATCAGTGAGTCGGACATTTCCTACGAGCAGTACTTC. This sequence joins TRBV10-3 and TRBJ2-7; TRBD1 might be the D (5 bases). Trimming pared 0 bases from V and 1 base from J, leaving 7 bases between. CDR1 and CDR2 from the germline V gene are ENHRY and SYGVKD. This CDR3 has 14 residues.

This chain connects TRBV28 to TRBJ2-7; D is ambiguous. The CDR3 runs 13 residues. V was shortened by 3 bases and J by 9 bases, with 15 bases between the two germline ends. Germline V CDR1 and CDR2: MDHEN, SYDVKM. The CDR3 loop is CASSFRPSNGQYF. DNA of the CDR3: TGTGCCAGCAGTTTCCGTCCCTCCAACGGGCAGTACTTC.

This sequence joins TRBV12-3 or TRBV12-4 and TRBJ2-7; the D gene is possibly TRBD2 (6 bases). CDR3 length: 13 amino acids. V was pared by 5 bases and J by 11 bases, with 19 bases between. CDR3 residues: CASSPPGPPGEYF. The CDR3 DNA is TGTGCCAGCAGTCCCCCGGGGCCCCCGGGGGAGTACTTC.

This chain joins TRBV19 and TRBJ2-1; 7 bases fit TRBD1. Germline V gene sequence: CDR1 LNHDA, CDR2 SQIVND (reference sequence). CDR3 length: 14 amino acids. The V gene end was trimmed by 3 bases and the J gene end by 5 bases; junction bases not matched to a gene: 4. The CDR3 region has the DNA TGTGCCAGTAGTATCTCCGGGACAGACAATGAGCAGTTCTTC. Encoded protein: CASSISGTDNEQFF.

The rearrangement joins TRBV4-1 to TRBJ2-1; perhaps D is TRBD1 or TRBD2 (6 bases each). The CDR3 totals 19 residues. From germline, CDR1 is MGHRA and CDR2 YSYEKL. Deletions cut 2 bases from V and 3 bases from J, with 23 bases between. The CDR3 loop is CASSQFPRRGRADYNEQFF. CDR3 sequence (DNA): TGCGCCAGCAGCCAATTTCCCAGACGGGGGCGGGCGGACTACAATGAGCAGTTCTTC.

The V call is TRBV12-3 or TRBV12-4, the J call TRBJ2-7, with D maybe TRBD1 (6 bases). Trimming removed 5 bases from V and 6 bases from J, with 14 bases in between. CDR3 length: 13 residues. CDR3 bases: TGTGCCAGCAGTCCTTCCGGGACACGCGAGCAGTACTTC. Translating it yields CASSPSGTREQYF.

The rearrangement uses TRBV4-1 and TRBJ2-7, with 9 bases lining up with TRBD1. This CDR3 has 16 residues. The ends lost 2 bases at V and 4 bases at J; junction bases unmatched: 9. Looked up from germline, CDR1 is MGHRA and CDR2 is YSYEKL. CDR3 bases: TGCGCCAGCAGCCAACTTGCGGGACAGGGTTTTTACGAGCAGTACTTC. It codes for CASSQLAGQGFYEQYF.